This T cell receptor (beta chain) was documented in a study of cytomegalovirus exposure and HLA in healthy donors. The CDR3 runs to 16 residues. Germline V gene sequence: CDR1 MGHRA, CDR2 YSYEKL. V was clipped by 4 bases and J by 2 bases; unmatched bases: 7. Vbeta (60) and Jbeta (13) primers were used in the PCR. Some clones are missing from TCRdb's copy, which holds only in-frame ones; the method was immunoSEQ multiplex PCR. The sample includes under 200,000 clones, around 80% of them seen just once. The sequence was obtained from a young man in good health and CMV-seronegative. The sample comprised PBMCs. The chain is built from TRBV4-1 and TRBJ2-3; 9 bases are shared with TRBD2. CDR3 protein: CASSPQAGGYTDTQYF. For the CDR3, the DNA is TGCGCCAGCAGCCCCCAGGCGGGAGGGTACACAGATACGCAGTATTTT.